Each of the 12 T cell receptor beta chains below was sequenced from the same sample in a study of blood T cells in healthy people across ages (dated by TCRdb to 2013 to 2016). The library relied on 5' RACE. TCRdb lists the instrument as Illumina HiSeq 2500. The second PCR ran for roughly 7 to 12 cycles and used a J-beta primer mix along with a sample-barcoded 5' primer. The public reads were run again by TCRdb, first through fastp at Q25 and then through MiXCR, and only productive beta chains were kept. All rows with the same CDR3 protein become a single entry with the most common DNA and genes. This sample lists roughly 570,000 distinct CDR3 sequences; 25% to 30% were detected once. The ten largest clones capture roughly 20% of the sample. The specimen sequenced was blood. These receptors came from a woman in her 70s in good health.

This clonotype was detected only a few times. The chain employs TRBV4-3 and TRBJ2-2; D might be TRBD2 (5 bases). V lost 1 base and J 2 bases, leaving 11 bases between the germline ends. The CDR3 runs to 16 residues. The germline gives CDR1 LGHNA, CDR2 YSLEER. CDR3 in DNA: TGCGCCAGCAGCCAAGTGAGGACTTCTAACACCGGGGAGCTGTTTTTT. Translating it yields CASSQVRTSNTGELFF.

The V gene is TRBV6-6, the J gene TRBJ1-1; D might be TRBD1 (5 bases). The ends were cut back, 6 bases at V and 4 bases at J, with 9 bases in the middle. CDR1 and CDR2 (germline): MNHNY, SVGAGI (reference sequence). The CDR3 has 12 residues. This CDR3 is CASSGGGTEAFF. The CDR3 region has the DNA TGTGCCAGCAGCGGGGGTGGCACTGAAGCTTTCTTT.

This clonotype was seen a few times. The CDR3 region is CASARDHNEKLFF. The CDR3 bases are TGTGCCAGTGCCCGTGACCATAATGAAAAACTGTTTTTT. This chain joins TRBV12-3 or TRBV12-4 and TRBJ1-4; D is unclear. This CDR3 region has 13 residues. The ends were cut back, 9 bases at V and 4 bases at J, with 12 bases in the middle.

The chain uses TRBV29-1 and TRBJ2-5; 9 bases are shared with TRBD2. The J call is in doubt because the DNA end fits TRBJ2-1 better. Germline assignment: CDR1 SQVTM and CDR2 ANQGSEA. The length of the CDR3 is 13 residues. CDR3 sequence reads: CSVRGLAPNEQFF. CDR3 coding DNA: TGCAGCGTCCGCGGACTAGCGCCCAATGAGCAGTTCTTC.

The V and J genes are TRBV7-9 and TRBJ1-1, with TRBD1 as a possible D gene (5 bases). Germline V gene data show CDR1 as SEHNR and CDR2 as FQNEAQ (reference sequence). Trimming left V 2 bases short and J 4 bases short, with 14 bases between. This CDR3 has 15 amino acids. The CDR3 region is CASSLRGRPPTEAFF. CDR3 nucleotides: TGTGCCAGCAGCTTAAGGGGTCGGCCCCCCACTGAAGCTTTCTTT.

This clonotype was picked up a small number of times. This chain links TRBV12-3 or TRBV12-4 with TRBJ1-3, with TRBD1 as a possible D gene (5 bases). V dropped 11 bases and J dropped 0 bases, with 11 bases sitting between them. The length of the CDR3 is 13 residues. The CDR3 here is CAAGLYSGNTIYF. CDR3 bases: TGTGCCGCGGGGCTCTACTCTGGAAACACCATATATTTT.

The CDR3, as DNA: TGTGCCAGCAGCTCCTGGGGAAGCTATGGCTACACCTTC. Translating gives CASSSWGSYGYTF. The gene calls are TRBV5-5 and TRBJ1-2; D remains unclear. The V gene's germline CDR1 is SGHKS and CDR2 YYEKEE (reference sequence). This CDR3 is 13 amino acids long. The V and J ends lost 3 bases and 4 bases respectively, with 10 bases between them. Together with reference TRBV5-5 and TRBJ1-2, the CDR3 gives the full variable domain: DAGVTQSPTHLIKTRGQQVTLRCSPISGHKSVSWYQQVLGQGPQFIFQYYEKEERGRGNFPDRFSARQFPNYSSELNVNALLLGDSALYLCASSSWGSYGYTFGSGTRLTVV.

The chain couples TRBV7-3 to TRBJ2-2; TRBD2 is a possible D gene (6 bases). With 2 bases removed from V and 8 bases from J, the gap between germline ends came to 12 bases. This CDR3 region has 14 residues. The germline gives CDR1 SGHTA, CDR2 FQGTGA. CDR3 protein: CASSLLGLAGELFF. The CDR3 DNA follows: TGTGCCAGCAGCTTACTGGGGCTAGCGGGGGAGCTGTTTTTT.

J is TRBJ2-3 and V is TRBV18, with 8 bases fitting TRBD1. The CDR3 consists of 16 residues. Per the germline V gene, CDR1 is KGHSH and CDR2 is LQKENI. J gave up 6 bases and V 1 base, and 9 bases lay outside the gene matches. CDR3 sequence reads: CASSPQSLRTGDTQYF. The CDR3 DNA reads as TGTGCCAGCTCACCACAATCCCTACGGACAGGGGATACGCAGTATTTT.

This chain connects TRBV6-5 to TRBJ1-2; a possible D gene is TRBD1 (6 bases). V lost 5 bases to trimming and J lost 4 bases, with 14 bases between them. Germline V gene sequence: CDR1 MNHEY, CDR2 SVGAGI. The CDR3 consists of 14 residues. This CDR3 reads CASSETGGTYGYTF. The CDR3 nucleotides read TGTGCCAGCAGTGAGACAGGCGGCACCTATGGCTACACCTTC.

This clonotype was picked up one time. The chain joins TRBV25-1 to TRBJ1-2; TRBD1 agrees at 8 bases. Germline assignment: CDR1 MGHDK and CDR2 SYGVNS. The CDR3 is 15 amino acids. J lost 8 bases, V lost 4 bases, and 12 bases had no gene match. DNA of the CDR3: TGTGCCAGCAGTGCACTCCTCCAGGGGGCGGGAGGCTACACCTTC. This encodes CASSALLQGAGGYTF.

This clonotype showed up just a few times. The rearrangement links TRBV7-8 to TRBJ2-2, with 12 bases fitting TRBD2. The length of the CDR3 is 16 residues. In germline, CDR1 is SGHVS, CDR2 FQNEAQ. With 5 bases clipped from V and 7 bases from J, the junction kept 8 bases outside the gene matches. CDR3 amino acids: CASSPGTSGWIGELFF. As DNA, the CDR3 is TGTGCCAGCAGCCCCGGGACTAGCGGGTGGATCGGGGAGCTGTTTTTT.